This TCR beta chain derives from a study of blood T cells in healthy people across ages (dated by TCRdb to the mid-2010s). A note on the overall study: In model experiments, template switching captured about one uniquely barcoded TCR beta cDNA molecule for every two T cells. Age-related changes in TCR beta repertoire diversity were measured in the study by deep sequencing normalized with unique cDNA molecular identifiers. Donors were grouped into four age groups: young (average 16 years), middle-aged (39), aged (about 60) and long-lived (around 82). To avoid experimental bias, donors of different ages were distributed randomly across sequencing lanes. The study analyzed two additional independent replicas of 1 million unique cDNA reads from the same blood draw for two donors, one aged 18 to 30 and one aged 80 or older. On the study overall, not on this receptor specifically: The long-lived group showed more naive CD4+ T cells, fewer expanded clones and increased TCR diversity than the aged group, suggesting age selection. Conclusive comparison of naive and antigen-experienced compartments was prevented by the profiling of bulk unsorted PBMCs. A strong correlation was found between observed TCR beta diversity and the percentage of naive T cells measured by flow cytometry. The CMV infection status of donors was not known, potentially confounding age-related changes in expanded clonotypes. Total diversity estimates from one million sequenced T cells were considered lower bounds and underestimates. As age increased, observed TCR beta diversity per million T cells dropped in a roughly linear way, and a significant reduction was already evident by age roughly 40.

Donors were 30 to 45 systemically healthy Caucasian individuals from Russia aged roughly 6 to 90 years. Around 10 milliliters of peripheral blood were collected from each donor into EDTA-treated Vacutainer tubes. PBMCs were isolated by Ficoll-Paque density-gradient centrifugation, with at least 6 million obtained per sample. Total RNA, at least 6 micrograms per sample, was extracted from PBMCs with Trizol reagent. For every donor, flow cytometry on a PBMC aliquot measured the percentage of naive CD45RAhigh/CD27high T cells. This clonotype was seen more than once but under ten times. Its binding antigen is unknown. No qualities accompany the bases; no much larger clone lies one base away. Trimming takes 4 bases off V and 7 bases off J; junction bases not matched to a gene: 4. The CDR3 covers 15 residues, taking in both the cysteine and the phenylalanine. The kept DNA is CDR3 alone, 45 bases in frame from the first base. CDR1 SGHTA and CDR2 FQGNSA are derived from the germline V gene.

The library relied on 5' RACE. The run used an Illumina HiSeq 2500. A second 7 to 11 cycle PCR used a sample-barcoded 5' primer and a J-beta primer mix. Each TCR beta cDNA molecule received a unique molecular identifier from a template-switch 5' adaptor carrying 12 random nucleotides. Each sample yielded at least 3 million CDR3-containing paired-end reads. All of the RNA was converted into first-strand cDNA using the Mint cDNA synthesis kit, with a TRBC-specific oligonucleotide serving as the primer. Following uracil-DNA glycosylase treatment, all cDNA underwent a first 18-cycle PCR with the universal primers M1SS and BC2_uni_R. In the original analysis: For normalization, 1 million high-quality reads, each with a distinct molecular identifier, were randomly selected from each sample. Reads sharing molecular identifiers were discarded rather than binned into consensus sequences. CDR3 identification, clonotype clustering and error correction used MiTCR with a Q25 quality threshold and the strictest error-elimination algorithm. A nonparametric unseen species model with Euler transformation was used to estimate lower-bound total TCR beta diversity. TCRdb reprocessing: public reads trimmed at Q25 with fastp, clones called with MiXCR, in-frame beta chains kept. Each entry is one CDR3 protein sequence, shown with its most common DNA and genes. The V and J calls, along with clone size, are taken from TCRdb and not from the paper's own processing. Present in this sample are roughly 1,300,000 distinct CDR3 sequences, 55% to 75% of which were seen just once. The ten largest clones add up to about 6.3% of the sample.

Recombination joined TRBV7-2 with TRBJ2-1; TRBD2 matches 13 bases in the middle. This receptor was taken from a man between 18 and 29 years old in good health. Sequencing was performed on blood. The DNA sequence reads TGTGCCAGCAGCTCCGGGACTAGCGGGGCTAATGAGCAGTTCTTC. Its coded protein is CASSSGTSGANEQFF.